This TCR beta chain was documented in a study of blood T cell repertoires in COVID-19. Assay used: immunoSEQ multiplex PCR; TCRdb lists only in-frame clones, some missing. The profile shows roughly 300,000 clones, more than 70% of them singletons. Cohort allocation depended upon clinical history that participants reported. Trimming removed 6 bases at V and 0 bases at J, with 9 bases between. The CDR3 contains 14 residues. CDR1 is MNHEY, CDR2 SVGAGI, per germline. This sequence joins TRBV6-5 and TRBJ1-3; the D is unclear. The sample comprised PBMCs or T cells enriched from blood (not recorded which). The TCR originated in a woman aged 25 to 39 who had recovered from COVID-19. Here the CDR3 reads CASSPVFSGNTIYF. CDR3 nucleotides: TGTGCCAGCAGCCCCGTCTTCTCTGGAAACACCATATATTTT.